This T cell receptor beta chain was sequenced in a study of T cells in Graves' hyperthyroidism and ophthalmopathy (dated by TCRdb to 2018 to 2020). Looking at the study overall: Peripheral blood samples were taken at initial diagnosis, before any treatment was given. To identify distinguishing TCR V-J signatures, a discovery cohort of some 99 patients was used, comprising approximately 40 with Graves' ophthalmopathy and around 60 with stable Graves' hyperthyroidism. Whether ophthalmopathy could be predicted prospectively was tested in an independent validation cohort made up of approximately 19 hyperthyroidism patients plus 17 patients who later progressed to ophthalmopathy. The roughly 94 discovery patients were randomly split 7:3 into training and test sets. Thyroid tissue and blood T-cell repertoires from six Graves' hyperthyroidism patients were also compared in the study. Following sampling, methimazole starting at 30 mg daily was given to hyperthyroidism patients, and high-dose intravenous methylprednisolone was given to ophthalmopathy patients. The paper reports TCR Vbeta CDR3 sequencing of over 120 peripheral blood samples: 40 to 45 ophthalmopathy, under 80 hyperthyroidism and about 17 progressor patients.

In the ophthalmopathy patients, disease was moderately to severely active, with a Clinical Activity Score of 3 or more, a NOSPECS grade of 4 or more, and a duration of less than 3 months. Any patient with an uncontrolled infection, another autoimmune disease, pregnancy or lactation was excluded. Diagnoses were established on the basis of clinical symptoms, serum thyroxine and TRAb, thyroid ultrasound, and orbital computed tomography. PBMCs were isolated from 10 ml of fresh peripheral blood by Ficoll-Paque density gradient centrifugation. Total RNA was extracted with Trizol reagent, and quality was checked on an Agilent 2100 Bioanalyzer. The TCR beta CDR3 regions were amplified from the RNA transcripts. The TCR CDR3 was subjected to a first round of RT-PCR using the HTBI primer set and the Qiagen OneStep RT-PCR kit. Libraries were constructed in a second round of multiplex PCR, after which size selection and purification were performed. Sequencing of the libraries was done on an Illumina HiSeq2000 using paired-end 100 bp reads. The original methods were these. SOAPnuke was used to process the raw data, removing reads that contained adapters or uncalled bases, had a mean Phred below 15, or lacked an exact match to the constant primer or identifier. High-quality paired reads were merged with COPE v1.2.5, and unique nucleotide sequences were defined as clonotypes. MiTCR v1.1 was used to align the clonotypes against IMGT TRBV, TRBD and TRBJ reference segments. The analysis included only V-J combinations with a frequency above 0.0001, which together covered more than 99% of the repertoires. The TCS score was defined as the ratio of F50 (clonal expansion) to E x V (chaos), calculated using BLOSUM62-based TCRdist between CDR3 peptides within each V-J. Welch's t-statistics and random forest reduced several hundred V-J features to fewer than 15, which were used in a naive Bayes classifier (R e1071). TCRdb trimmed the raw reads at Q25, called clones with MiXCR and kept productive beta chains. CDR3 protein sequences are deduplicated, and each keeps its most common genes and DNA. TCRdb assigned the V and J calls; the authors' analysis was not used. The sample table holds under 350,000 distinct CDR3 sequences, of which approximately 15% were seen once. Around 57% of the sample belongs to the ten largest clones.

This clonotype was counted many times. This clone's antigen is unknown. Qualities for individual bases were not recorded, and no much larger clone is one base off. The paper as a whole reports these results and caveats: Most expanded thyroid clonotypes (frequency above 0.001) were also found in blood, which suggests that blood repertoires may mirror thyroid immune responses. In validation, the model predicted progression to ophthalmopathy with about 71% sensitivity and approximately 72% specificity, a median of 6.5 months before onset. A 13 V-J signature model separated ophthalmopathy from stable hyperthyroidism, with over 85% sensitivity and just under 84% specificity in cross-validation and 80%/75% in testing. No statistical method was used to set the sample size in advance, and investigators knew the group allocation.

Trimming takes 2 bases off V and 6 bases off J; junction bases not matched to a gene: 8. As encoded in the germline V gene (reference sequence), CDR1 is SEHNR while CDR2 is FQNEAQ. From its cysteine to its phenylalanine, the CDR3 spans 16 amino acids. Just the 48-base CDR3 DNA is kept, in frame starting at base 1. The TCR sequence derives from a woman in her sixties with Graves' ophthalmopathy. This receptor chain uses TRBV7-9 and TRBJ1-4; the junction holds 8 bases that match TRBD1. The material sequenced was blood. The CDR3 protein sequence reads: CASSLITGTGDEKLFF. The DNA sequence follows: TGTGCCAGCAGCTTAATAACCGGGACAGGCGATGAAAAACTGTTTTTT. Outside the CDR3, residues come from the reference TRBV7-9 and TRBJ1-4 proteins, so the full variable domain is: DTGVSQNPRHKITKRGQNVTFRCDPISEHNRLYWYRQTLGQGPEFLTYFQNEAQLEKSRLLSDRFSAERPKGSFSTLEIQRTEQGDSAMYLCASSLITGTGDEKLFFGSGTQLSVL.